Only one count was recorded for the clone carrying this TCR beta chain. The CDR3 runs to 15 residues. Germline lookup yields CDR1 SGHVS and CDR2 FNYEAQ. Trimming cost V 5 bases and J 7 bases; bases outside gene matches: 11. This record comes from a study of blood T cell repertoires in COVID-19. The overall study: Sites across the United States, Italy and Spain contributed samples from acute and convalescent COVID-19. From T cells, B-cell-depleted T cells, or PBMCs came the material, which was cDNA or gDNA.

In the original analysis: Estimated nucleated cell counts came from reference gene primer amplification. Some clones are missing from TCRdb's copy, which holds only in-frame ones; the method was immunoSEQ multiplex PCR. For V, J and clone size, that table is used; D and trimming come from the DNA. The sample shows 250,000 to 300,000 clones, 75% to 90% of them seen only once. Input material: peripheral blood. This sequence joins TRBV7-6 and TRBJ1-5, with 7 bases fitting TRBD1. This TCR came from an older woman with acute or convalescent COVID-19. For the CDR3, the DNA is TGTGCCAGCAGCCCTGGACAGGCGGGGAACCAGCCCCAGCATTTT. The encoded protein is CASSPGQAGNQPQHF. Together with reference TRBV7-6 and TRBJ1-5, the CDR3 gives the full variable domain: GAGVSQSPRYKVTKRGQDVALRCDPISGHVSLYWYRQALGQGPEFLTYFNYEAQQDKSGLPNDRFSAERPEGSISTLTIQRTEQRDSAMYRCASSPGQAGNQPQHFGDGTRLSIL.